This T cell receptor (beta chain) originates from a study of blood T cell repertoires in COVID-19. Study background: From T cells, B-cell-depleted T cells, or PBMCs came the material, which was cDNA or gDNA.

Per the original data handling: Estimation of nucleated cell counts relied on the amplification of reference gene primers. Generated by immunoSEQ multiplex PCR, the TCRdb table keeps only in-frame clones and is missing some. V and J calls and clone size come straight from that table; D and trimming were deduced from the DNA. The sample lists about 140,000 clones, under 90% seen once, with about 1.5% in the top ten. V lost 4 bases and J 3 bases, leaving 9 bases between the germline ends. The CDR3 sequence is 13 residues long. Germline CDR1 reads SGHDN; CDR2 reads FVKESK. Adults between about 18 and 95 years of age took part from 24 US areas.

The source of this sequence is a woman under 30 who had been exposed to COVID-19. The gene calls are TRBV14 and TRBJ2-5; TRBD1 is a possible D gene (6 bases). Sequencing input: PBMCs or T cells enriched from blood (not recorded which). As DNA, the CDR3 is TGTGCCAGCAGCCTCGGACAGAAAGAGACCCAGTACTTC. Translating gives CASSLGQKETQYF.